Ten or more counts support the clone carrying this T cell receptor beta chain. Antigen unknown. TCRdb independently ran MiXCR on the 5' RACE reads; one entry per CDR3 protein. The table has 200,000 to 300,000 distinct CDR3 sequences, over 9.5% seen once; the top ten hold 9% to 10%. The germline gives CDR1 KGHDR, CDR2 SFDVKD. J gave up 4 bases and V 0 bases, and 3 bases lay outside the gene matches. This CDR3 spans 16 amino acids. The data were taken from a study of identical twins. Study results and caveats: Insertions ran lower in abundant cord blood beta clonotypes, though not in memory repertoires. Among out-of-frame alpha sequences shared by twins, low generation probability occurred in excess.

This receptor was identified in a man between 45 and 60 years old in good health. Sequencing was done on a sample of memory T cells sorted from blood. This chain uses TRBV24-1 with TRBJ2-1; TRBD2 aligns across 9 bases. Here the CDR3 reads CATSDLGGRGYNEQFF. CDR3 nucleotides: TGTGCCACCAGTGATTTGGGCGGGAGGGGGTACAATGAGCAGTTCTTC.